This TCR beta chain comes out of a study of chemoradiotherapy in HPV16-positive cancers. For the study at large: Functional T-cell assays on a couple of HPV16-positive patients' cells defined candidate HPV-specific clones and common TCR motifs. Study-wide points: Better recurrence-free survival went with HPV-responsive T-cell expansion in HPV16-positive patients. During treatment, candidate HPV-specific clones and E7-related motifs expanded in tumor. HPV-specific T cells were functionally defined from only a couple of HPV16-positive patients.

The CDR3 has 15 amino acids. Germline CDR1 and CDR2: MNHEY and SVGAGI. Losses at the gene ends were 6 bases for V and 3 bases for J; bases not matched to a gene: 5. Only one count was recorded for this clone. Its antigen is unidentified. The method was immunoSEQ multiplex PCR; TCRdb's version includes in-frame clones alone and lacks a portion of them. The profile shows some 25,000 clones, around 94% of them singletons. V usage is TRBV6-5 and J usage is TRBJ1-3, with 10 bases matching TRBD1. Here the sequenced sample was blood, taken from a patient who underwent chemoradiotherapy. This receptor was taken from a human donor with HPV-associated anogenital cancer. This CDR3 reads CASRRDRGVGNTIYF. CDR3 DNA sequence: TGTGCCAGCAGGCGGGACAGGGGAGTTGGAAACACCATATATTTT.